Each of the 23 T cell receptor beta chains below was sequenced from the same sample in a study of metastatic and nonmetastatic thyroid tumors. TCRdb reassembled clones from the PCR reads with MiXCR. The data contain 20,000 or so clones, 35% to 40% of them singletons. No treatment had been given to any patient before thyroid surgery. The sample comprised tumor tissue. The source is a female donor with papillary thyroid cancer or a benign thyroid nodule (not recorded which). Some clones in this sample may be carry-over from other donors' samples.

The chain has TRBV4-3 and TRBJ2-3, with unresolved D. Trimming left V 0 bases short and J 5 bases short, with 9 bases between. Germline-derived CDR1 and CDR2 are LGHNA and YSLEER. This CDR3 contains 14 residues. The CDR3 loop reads CASSQDARQDTQYF. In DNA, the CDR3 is TGCGCCAGCAGCCAAGATGCGCGGCAAGATACGCAGTATTTT.

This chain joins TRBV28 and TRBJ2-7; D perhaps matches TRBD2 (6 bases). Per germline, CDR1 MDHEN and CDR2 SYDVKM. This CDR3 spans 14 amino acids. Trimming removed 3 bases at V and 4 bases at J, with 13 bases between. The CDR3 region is CASSFGTEGYEQYF. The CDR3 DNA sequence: TGTGCCAGCAGTTTCGGGACGGAGGGTTACGAGCAGTACTTC.

The CDR3 bases are TGTGCCAGCAGTTTTGCCAATCTAGGACAGGGAAATGGCTACACCTTC. It is translated as CASSFANLGQGNGYTF. The chain uses TRBV27 and TRBJ1-2; 8 nucleotides agree with TRBD1. This CDR3 has 16 amino acids. With V trimmed by 3 bases and J by 6 bases, 12 bases remained unmatched. The germline V gene encodes CDR1 MNHEY and CDR2 SMNVEV (reference sequence).

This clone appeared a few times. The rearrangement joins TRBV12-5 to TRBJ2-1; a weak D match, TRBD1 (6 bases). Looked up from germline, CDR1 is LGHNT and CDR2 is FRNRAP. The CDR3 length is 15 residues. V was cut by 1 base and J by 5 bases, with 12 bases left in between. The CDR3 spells CASGLAGQGDNEQFF. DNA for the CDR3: TGTGCTAGTGGTTTGGCGGGACAAGGTGACAATGAGCAGTTCTTC.

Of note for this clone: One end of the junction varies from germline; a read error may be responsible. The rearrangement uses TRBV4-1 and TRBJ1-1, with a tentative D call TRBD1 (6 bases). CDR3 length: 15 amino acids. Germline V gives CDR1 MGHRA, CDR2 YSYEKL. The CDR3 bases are TGCGCCAGCAGCCAAGGAGGGAATAGGGACACAGAAGCTTTCTTT. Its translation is CASSQGGNRDTEAFF.

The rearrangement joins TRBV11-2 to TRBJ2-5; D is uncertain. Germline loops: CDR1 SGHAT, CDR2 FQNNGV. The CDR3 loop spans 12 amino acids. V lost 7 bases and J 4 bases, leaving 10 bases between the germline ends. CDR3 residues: CASTMGSETQYF. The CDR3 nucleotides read TGTGCCAGCACTATGGGTTCAGAGACCCAGTACTTC.

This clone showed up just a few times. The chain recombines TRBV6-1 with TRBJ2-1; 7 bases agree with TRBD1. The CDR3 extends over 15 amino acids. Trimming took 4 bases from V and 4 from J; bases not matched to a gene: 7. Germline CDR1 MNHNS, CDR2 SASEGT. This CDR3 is CASSASGTVYNEQFF. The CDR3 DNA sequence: TGTGCCAGCAGTGCCTCCGGGACAGTTTACAATGAGCAGTTCTTC.

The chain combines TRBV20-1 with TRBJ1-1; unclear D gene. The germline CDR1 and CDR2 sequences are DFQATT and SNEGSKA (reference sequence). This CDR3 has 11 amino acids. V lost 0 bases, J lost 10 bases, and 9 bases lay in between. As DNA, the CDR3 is TGCAGTGCTAGAGATCGCCCGGGAGCTTTCTTT. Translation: CSARDRPGAFF.

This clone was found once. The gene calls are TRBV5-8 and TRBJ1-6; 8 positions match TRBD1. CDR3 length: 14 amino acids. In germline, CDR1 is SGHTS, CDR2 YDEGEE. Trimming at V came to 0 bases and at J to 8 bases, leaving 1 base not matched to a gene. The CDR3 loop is CASSLDRGYSPLHF. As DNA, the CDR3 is TGTGCCAGCAGCTTGGACAGGGGGTATTCACCCCTCCACTTT.

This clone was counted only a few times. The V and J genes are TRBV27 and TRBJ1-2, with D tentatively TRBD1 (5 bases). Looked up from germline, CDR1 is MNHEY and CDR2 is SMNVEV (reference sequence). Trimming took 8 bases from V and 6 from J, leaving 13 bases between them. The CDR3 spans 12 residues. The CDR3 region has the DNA TGTGCCAGCGGGGGGGGGGTTCATGGCTACACCTTC. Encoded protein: CASGGGVHGYTF.

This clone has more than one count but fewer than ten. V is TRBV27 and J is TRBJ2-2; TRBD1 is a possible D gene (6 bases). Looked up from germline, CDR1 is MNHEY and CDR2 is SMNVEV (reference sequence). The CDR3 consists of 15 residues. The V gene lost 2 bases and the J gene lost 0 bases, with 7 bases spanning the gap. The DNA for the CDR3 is TGTGCCAGCAGTTTAGGGGGCACGAACACCGGGGAGCTGTTTTTT. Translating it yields CASSLGGTNTGELFF.

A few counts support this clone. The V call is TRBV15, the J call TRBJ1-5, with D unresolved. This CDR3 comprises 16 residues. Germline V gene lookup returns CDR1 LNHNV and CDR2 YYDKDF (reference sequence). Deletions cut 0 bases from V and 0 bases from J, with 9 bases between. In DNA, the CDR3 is TGTGCCACCAGCAGAGATGTAAGGACTAGCAATCAGCCCCAGCATTTT. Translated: CATSRDVRTSNQPQHF.

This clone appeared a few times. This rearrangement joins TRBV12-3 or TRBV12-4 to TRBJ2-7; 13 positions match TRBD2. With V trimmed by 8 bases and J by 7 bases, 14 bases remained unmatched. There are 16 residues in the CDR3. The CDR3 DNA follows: TGTGCCAGCCTACCGAGGGCCGGGGGACTAGCGGGGGAGCAGTACTTC. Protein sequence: CASLPRAGGLAGEQYF.

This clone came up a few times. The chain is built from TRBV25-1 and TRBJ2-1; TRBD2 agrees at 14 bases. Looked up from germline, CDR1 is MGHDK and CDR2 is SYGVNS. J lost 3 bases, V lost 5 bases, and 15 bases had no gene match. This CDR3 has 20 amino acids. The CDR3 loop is CASSPTVPGLAGVRYNEQFF. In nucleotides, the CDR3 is TGTGCCAGCAGTCCAACGGTCCCGGGACTAGCGGGAGTACGCTACAATGAGCAGTTCTTC. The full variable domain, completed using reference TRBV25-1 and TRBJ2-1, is EADIYQTPRYLVIGTGKKITLECSQTMGHDKMYWYQQDPGMELHLIHYSYGVNSTEKGDLSSESTVSRIRTEHFPLTLESARPSHTSQYLCASSPTVPGLAGVRYNEQFFGPGTRLTVL.

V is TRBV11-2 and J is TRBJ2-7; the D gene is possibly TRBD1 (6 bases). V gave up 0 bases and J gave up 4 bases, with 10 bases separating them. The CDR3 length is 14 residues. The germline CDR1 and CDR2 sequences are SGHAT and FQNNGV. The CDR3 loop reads CASSLEQGQYEQYF. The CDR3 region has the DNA TGTGCCAGCAGCTTAGAACAGGGTCAGTACGAGCAGTACTTC.

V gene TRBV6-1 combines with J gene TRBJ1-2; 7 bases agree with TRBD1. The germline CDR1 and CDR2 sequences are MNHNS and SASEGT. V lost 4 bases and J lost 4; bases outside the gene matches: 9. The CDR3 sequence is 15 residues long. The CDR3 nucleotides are TGTGCCAGCAGTGGCCTCCAGGGGGTTAGCTATGGCTACACCTTC. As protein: CASSGLQGVSYGYTF.

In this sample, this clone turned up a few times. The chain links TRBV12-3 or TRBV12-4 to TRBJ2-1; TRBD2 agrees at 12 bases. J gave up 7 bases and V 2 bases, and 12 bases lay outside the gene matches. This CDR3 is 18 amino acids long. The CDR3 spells CASSLLTSGSRKGNEQFF. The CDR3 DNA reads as TGTGCCAGCAGTTTACTGACTAGCGGGAGTCGAAAGGGGAATGAGCAGTTCTTC.

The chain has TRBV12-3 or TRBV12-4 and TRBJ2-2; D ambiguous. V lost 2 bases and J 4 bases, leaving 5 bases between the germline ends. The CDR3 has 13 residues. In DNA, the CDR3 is TGTGCCAGCAGTTTAATATCCACCGGGGAGCTGTTTTTT. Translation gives CASSLISTGELFF.

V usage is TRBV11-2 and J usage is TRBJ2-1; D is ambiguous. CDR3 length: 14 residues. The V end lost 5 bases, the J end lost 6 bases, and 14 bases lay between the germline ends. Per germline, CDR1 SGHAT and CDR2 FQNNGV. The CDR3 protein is CASSPSRQLNEQFF. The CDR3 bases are TGTGCCAGCAGCCCGAGTAGGCAGCTCAATGAGCAGTTCTTC.

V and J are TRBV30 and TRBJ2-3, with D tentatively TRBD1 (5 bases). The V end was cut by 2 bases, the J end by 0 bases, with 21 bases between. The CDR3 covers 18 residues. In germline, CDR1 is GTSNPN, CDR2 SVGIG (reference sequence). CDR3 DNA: TGTGCCTGGAGTACTTCTTCCAGGGTCGAGTCTAGCACAGATACGCAGTATTTT. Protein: CAWSTSSRVESSTDTQYF.

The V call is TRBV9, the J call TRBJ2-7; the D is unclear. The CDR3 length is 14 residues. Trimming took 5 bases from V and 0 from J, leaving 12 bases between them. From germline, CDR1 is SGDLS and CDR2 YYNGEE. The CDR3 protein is CASSSGWSSYEQYF. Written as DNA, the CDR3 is TGTGCCAGCAGTTCCGGCTGGAGCTCCTACGAGCAGTACTTC. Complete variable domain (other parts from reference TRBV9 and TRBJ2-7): DSGVTQTPKHLITATGQRVTLRCSPRSGDLSVYWYQQSLDQGLQFLIQYYNGEERAKGNILERFSAQQFPDLHSELNLSSLELGDSALYFCASSSGWSSYEQYFGPGTRLTVT.

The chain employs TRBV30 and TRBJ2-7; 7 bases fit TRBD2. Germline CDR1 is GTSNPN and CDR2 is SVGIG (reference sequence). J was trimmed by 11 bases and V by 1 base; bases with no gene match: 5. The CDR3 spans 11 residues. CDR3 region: CAWSDREVKYF. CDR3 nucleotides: TGTGCCTGGAGTGACCGGGAGGTGAAGTACTTC.

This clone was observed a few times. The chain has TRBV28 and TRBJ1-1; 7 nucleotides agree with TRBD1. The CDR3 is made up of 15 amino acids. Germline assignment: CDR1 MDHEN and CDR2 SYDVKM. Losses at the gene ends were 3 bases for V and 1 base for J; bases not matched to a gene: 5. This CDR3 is CASSFGSGGNTEAFF. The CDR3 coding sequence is TGTGCCAGCAGTTTTGGTTCAGGGGGGAACACTGAAGCTTTCTTT.